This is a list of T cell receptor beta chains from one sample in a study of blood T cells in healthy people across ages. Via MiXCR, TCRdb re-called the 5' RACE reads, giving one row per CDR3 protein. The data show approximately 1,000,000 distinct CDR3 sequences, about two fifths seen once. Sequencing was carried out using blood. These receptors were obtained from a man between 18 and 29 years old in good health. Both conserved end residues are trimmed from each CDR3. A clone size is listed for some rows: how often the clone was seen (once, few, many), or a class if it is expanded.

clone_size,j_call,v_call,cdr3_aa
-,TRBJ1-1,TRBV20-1,SARWGGTEAF
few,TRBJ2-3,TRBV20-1,SVPQWASGGLDTQY
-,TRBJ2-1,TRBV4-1,ASSQDNVGEQF
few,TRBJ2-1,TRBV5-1,ASSLELAVPYNEQF
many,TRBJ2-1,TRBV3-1,ASSQTWRNEQF
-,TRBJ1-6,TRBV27,ASTGHNPNSPLH
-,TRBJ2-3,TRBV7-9,ASSLAWRDTQY
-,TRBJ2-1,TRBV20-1,SARKPGLASYNEQF
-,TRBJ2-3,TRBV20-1,SASRGDGTDTQY
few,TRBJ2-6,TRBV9,ASSVDTSGDPGANVLT
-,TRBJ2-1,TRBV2,ASNPGQGRKQF
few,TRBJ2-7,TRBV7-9,ASSLAEHMPVTYEQY
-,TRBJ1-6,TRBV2,ASSLLGEGSPLH
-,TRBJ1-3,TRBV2,ASSERRQDLWSGNTIY
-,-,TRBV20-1,SASDTGQGAGETQY
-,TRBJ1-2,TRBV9,ASSLRTVFT
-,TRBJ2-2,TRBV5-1,ASALRDFTGELF
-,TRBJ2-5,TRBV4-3,ASSQDRGKSREQY
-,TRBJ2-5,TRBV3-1,ASSQDQSPETQY
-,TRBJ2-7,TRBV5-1,ASTAEFSYEQY
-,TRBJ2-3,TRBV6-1,ASRSTGTGALTDTQY
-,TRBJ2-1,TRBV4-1,ASSHGLVTYNEQF
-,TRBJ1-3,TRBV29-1,SVGERVDGNTIY
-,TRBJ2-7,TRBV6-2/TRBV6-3,ASSRDRNSYYEQY
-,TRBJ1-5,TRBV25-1,ASSADSYSNQPQH
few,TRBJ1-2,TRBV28,ASRGQGRVNYGYT
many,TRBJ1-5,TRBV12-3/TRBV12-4,ASSLQGSNQPQH
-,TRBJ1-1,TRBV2,ASSENLQRGEAF
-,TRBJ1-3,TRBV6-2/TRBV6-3,ASSLTRGYSGNTIY
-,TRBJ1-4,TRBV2,ASSEVPATNEKLF
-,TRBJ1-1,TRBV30,AWQGARDTEAF
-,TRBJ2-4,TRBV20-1,SARDSLEWGSFHNEQY
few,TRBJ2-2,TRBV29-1,SVDLGQGETGELF
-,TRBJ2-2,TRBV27,ASSLWFPGELF
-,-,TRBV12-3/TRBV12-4,ASSLVQLAPQY
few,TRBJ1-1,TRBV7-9,ASSHGQGPGAF
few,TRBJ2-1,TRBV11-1,ASSLQNNEQF
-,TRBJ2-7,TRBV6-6,ASSYSRGTGSYEQY
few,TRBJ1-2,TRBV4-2,ASSQDLESFYGYT
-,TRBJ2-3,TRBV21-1,ASSMGNVRGNTQY
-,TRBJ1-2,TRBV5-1,TSSGTTGADYGYT